The rows below give T cell receptor beta chains drawn from one sample of a study of CD8+CD57+ T cells in acquired aplastic anemia. TCRdb recomputed calls from the reads with MiXCR, one row per CDR3 protein. The table records 150,000 to 200,000 distinct CDR3 sequences, around half of them present only once. Sequences were obtained from sorted CD4+, CD8+, or CD8+CD57+ T cells (not recorded which) from PBMCs. These receptors all come from a human donor with aplastic anemia. Each CDR3 is given without its conserved first and last residue. The D gene is left open where the match is weak.

v_call d_call cdr3_aa
TRBV11-2 TRBD2 ASSLEVGSGGSTDTQY
TRBV29-1 TRBD2 SVSPGTSGETQY
TRBV20-1 NA SARDRSNYGYT
TRBV28 NA ASSYGLTDTQY
TRBV29-1 TRBD1 SVRTQTGTYEQY
TRBV28 NA ASMDPFKSEY
TRBV9 NA ASSRSPGQPQH
TRBV10-1 TRBD1 ASSDLGQLNTEAF
TRBV12-5 NA ASGPSGVSGNTIY
TRBV7-2 TRBD1 ASSLPDRGGTRGKLF
TRBV3-1 NA ASSQQGNQPQH
TRBV3-1 TRBD2 ASSQDDAGAGEQY
TRBV27 TRBD1 ASSFGDRGYFT
TRBV6-1 NA ASRQGTEAF
TRBV20-1 TRBD1 SARARDRITGELF
TRBV29-1 NA SVSVSGFNTEAF
TRBV19 NA ASSGGGGSPLH
TRBV7-2 NA VRKEGGLSYEQY
TRBV7-2 TRBD1 ASSQGQGYGYT
TRBV2 TRBD2 AGGGLAGFNGQF
TRBV28 NA ASSLAPGTQY
TRBV6-4 TRBD1 ATGQGGGANVLT
TRBV15 NA ATSRINYGYT
TRBV7-9 NA ASSLGTQEEETQY
TRBV10-3 NA AVTSGQNTEAF
TRBV20-1 NA SAIRGNNYNEQF